Each of the 25 T cell receptor beta chains below was sequenced from the same sample in a study of Ad26.COV2.S vaccination and SARS-CoV-2 variants (dated by TCRdb to the early 2020s). Library preparation employed the immunoSEQ multiplex PCR assay. Sourced from immuneACCESS, this table was stored by TCRdb with only in-frame sequences that have V and J called. A share of the clones is absent; for the studies checked, an unresolved V gene accounts for under half, and the remainder has no known explanation. The sample table shows approximately 480,000 clones, and 87% are seen once. The ten top clones hold roughly 13% of the sample. Reading the label with the study, this specimen's treatment or condition is: about 20 received Ad26.COV2.S at low or high dose, single or two shots; 5 received placebo; per-sample allocation not given. Repertoires of vaccine and placebo recipients were sequenced from samples collected on day 63 after the first injection.

This specimen consisted of peripheral blood, obtained in a trial of Ad26.COV2.S vaccine versus placebo. The source is a person between 18 and 65 years old who received the Ad26.COV2.S COVID-19 vaccine or a placebo.

This clone is a singleton in its sample. The V gene is TRBV6-2 or TRBV6-3, the J gene TRBJ2-1; tentative D call: TRBD2 (6 bases). Trimming removed 6 bases at V and 7 bases at J, with 16 bases between. The CDR3 is made up of 14 amino acids. Germline CDR1 is MNHEY and CDR2 is SVGEGT. In nucleotides, the CDR3 is TGTGCCAGCAGCCAACCGGGAGAGAGTAATGAGCAGTTCTTC. This sequence encodes CASSQPGESNEQFF.

The rearrangement uses TRBV19 and TRBJ2-1; D gene uncertain. Germline CDR1 reads LNHDA; CDR2 reads SQIVND (reference sequence). Trimming removed 2 bases at V and 6 bases at J, with 8 bases between. The length of the CDR3 is 13 residues. For the CDR3, the DNA is TGTGCCAGTAGTATATGGGCAGCCAATGAGCAGTTCTTC. This encodes CASSIWAANEQFF.

The chain joins TRBV5-1 to TRBJ2-3, with 8 bases fitting TRBD2. Germline values: CDR1 SGHRS, CDR2 YFSETQ. The CDR3 consists of 14 residues. J was trimmed by 2 bases and V by 10 bases; bases with no gene match: 9. Written as DNA, the CDR3 is TGCGCCTCCGGAGCGGGGGAATACACAGATACGCAGTATTTT. Encoded protein: CASGAGEYTDTQYF. The whole variable domain, remainder taken from reference TRBV5-1 and TRBJ2-3, is KAGVTQTPRYLIKTRGQQVTLSCSPISGHRSVSWYQQTPGQGLQFLFEYFSETQRNKGNFPGRFSGRQFSNSRSEMNVSTLELGDSALYLCASGAGEYTDTQYFGPGTRLTVL.

The V and J genes are TRBV6-4 and TRBJ2-1; the D is unclear. The CDR3 is 11 amino acids. Germline V gives CDR1 MRHNA, CDR2 SNTAGT. Trimming cost V 8 bases and J 7 bases, with 9 bases left between them. Here the CDR3 DNA reads TGTGCCAGCGGTAGTGGGAATGAGCAGTTCTTC. It is translated as CASGSGNEQFF.

The chain employs TRBV7-2 and TRBJ2-1, with a tentative D call TRBD1 (6 bases). Germline values: CDR1 SGHTA, CDR2 FQGNSA. The CDR3 sequence is 14 residues long. V was pared by 7 bases and J by 7 bases, with 17 bases between. The CDR3 protein is CASTPTRGGNEQFF. In nucleotides, the CDR3 is TGTGCCAGCACCCCGACCCGAGGGGGAAATGAGCAGTTCTTC.

The chain joins TRBV7-8 to TRBJ2-3; 10 nucleotides align to TRBD1. With 4 bases clipped from V and 6 bases from J, the junction kept 10 bases outside the gene matches. Per germline, CDR1 SGHVS and CDR2 FQNEAQ. This CDR3 spans 16 amino acids. CDR3 sequence (DNA): TGTGCCAGCAGCTCAGACAGGGGGCCCTTTCCCGATACGCAGTATTTT. It yields the protein CASSSDRGPFPDTQYF.

The J gene is TRBJ2-7, the V gene TRBV3-1 (or the pseudogene TRBV3-2); D remains ambiguous. Deletions cut 1 base from V and 3 bases from J, with 10 bases between. The CDR3 has 14 amino acids. Germline CDR1 and CDR2: LGHDT and YNNKEL (reference sequence). The DNA for the CDR3 is TGTGCCAGCAGCCAAGGAACCCACGGCTACGAGCAGTACTTC. Protein sequence: CASSQGTHGYEQYF.

The V and J genes are TRBV7-9 and TRBJ1-4; no firm D call. Germline loops: CDR1 SEHNR, CDR2 FQNEAQ (reference sequence). This CDR3 comprises 14 residues. The ends were cut back, 5 bases at V and 8 bases at J, with 15 bases in the middle. CDR3 region: CASSRIGVGEKLFF. CDR3 in DNA: TGTGCCAGCAGCCGTATCGGAGTAGGGGAAAAACTGTTTTTT. Using reference TRBV7-9 and TRBJ1-4 for the parts outside the CDR3, the full variable domain is DTGVSQNPRHKITKRGQNVTFRCDPISEHNRLYWYRQTLGQGPEFLTYFQNEAQLEKSRLLSDRFSAERPKGSFSTLEIQRTEQGDSAMYLCASSRIGVGEKLFFGSGTQLSVL.

This clone was found once. This rearrangement joins TRBV21-1 to TRBJ2-2. TRBV21-1 corresponds to a pseudogene. CDR3 length: 17 residues. CDR3 in amino acids: CASSYIRRPPNTGELFF. CDR3 in DNA: TGTGCCAGCAGCTATATTAGACGGCCCCCGAACACCGGGGAGCTGTTTTTT.

This clone occurred a few times. The rearrangement uses TRBV19 and TRBJ1-5; D is uncertain. Per germline, CDR1 LNHDA and CDR2 SQIVND (reference sequence). The CDR3 is made up of 13 amino acids. Trimming stripped 3 bases from V and 7 bases from J, with 10 bases between. CDR3 in amino acids: CASSMQEPQPQHF. The DNA of the CDR3 is TGTGCCAGTAGTATGCAGGAACCCCAGCCCCAGCATTTT.

The chain couples TRBV3-1 (or the pseudogene TRBV3-2) to TRBJ1-2; tentatively, D is TRBD1 (6 bases). V was pared by 0 bases and J by 5 bases, with 19 bases between. This CDR3 spans 17 amino acids. Germline-derived CDR1 and CDR2 are LGHDT and YNNKEL (reference sequence). CDR3 sequence: CASSQEGAVFGPYGYTF. The CDR3 bases are TGTGCCAGCAGCCAAGAGGGGGCGGTCTTCGGGCCATATGGCTACACCTTC.

The V call is TRBV30, the J call TRBJ1-1, with 8 bases aligning to TRBD1. The CDR3 contains 16 residues. Germline V gene sequence: CDR1 GTSNPN, CDR2 SVGIG (reference sequence). The trim removed 2 bases at V and 0 bases at J, leaving 8 bases unmatched. Here the CDR3 reads CAWSWYRGYMNTEAFF. CDR3 DNA sequence: TGTGCCTGGAGTTGGTACAGGGGGTACATGAACACTGAAGCTTTCTTT. Supplemented by reference TRBV30 and TRBJ1-1, the full variable domain reads SQTIHQWPATLVQPVGSPLSLECTVEGTSNPNLYWYRQAAGRGLQLLFYSVGIGQISSEVPQNLSASRPQDRQFILSSKKLLLSDSGFYLCAWSWYRGYMNTEAFFGQGTRLTVV.

V gene TRBV9 combines with J gene TRBJ2-7; no clear D gene. Germline-derived CDR1 and CDR2 are SGDLS and YYNGEE. There are 16 residues in the CDR3. V was cut by 0 bases and J by 0 bases, with 13 bases left in between. The CDR3 spells CASSVGPDITSYEQYF. The CDR3 DNA follows: TGTGCCAGCAGCGTAGGGCCTGACATAACCTCCTACGAGCAGTACTTC.

This CDR3 reads CSVRRGTYEQYF. The CDR3 DNA follows: TGCAGCGTTCGCCGGGGAACCTACGAGCAGTACTTC. The chain links TRBV29-1 to TRBJ2-7, with a possible D match to TRBD2 (5 bases). Germline V CDR1 and CDR2: SQVTM, ANQGSEA. The CDR3 is 12 residues long. The ends were cut back, 5 bases at V and 2 bases at J, with 10 bases in the middle.

This sequence joins TRBV28 and TRBJ2-6; TRBD1 might be the D (6 bases). The germline V and J ends were trimmed by 6 bases and 2 bases, with 11 bases remaining between them. The CDR3 length is 15 residues. Per germline, CDR1 MDHEN and CDR2 SYDVKM. CDR3 sequence reads: CASRKQGAGANVLTF. CDR3 DNA: TGTGCCAGCAGAAAACAGGGAGCTGGGGCCAACGTCCTGACTTTC.

The V call is TRBV11-2, the J call TRBJ2-1; TRBD1 aligns across 8 bases. CDR1 and CDR2 from the germline V gene are SGHAT and FQNNGV. This CDR3 region has 14 residues. V trimming: 7 bases; J trimming: 4 bases; junction bases outside the gene matches: 6. The CDR3 DNA follows: TGTGCCAGCACCCGAGGACAGGGATACAATGAGCAGTTCTTC. Translated, it gives CASTRGQGYNEQFF.

For this clone: The sample contains more than one DNA sequence encoding this CDR3. V gene TRBV7-3 combines with J gene TRBJ2-1; possible D gene TRBD2, 6 bases. The CDR3 covers 11 residues. Trimming cost V 5 bases and J 10 bases, with 9 bases left between them. The V gene's germline CDR1 is SGHTA and CDR2 FQGTGA. The CDR3 reads CASSLGGEQFF. The CDR3 DNA sequence: TGTGCCAGCAGCCTGGGGGGAGAGCAGTTCTTC.

The rearrangement links TRBV11-2 to TRBJ1-4, with D possibly matching TRBD1 (6 bases). The CDR3 extends over 14 amino acids. From germline, CDR1 is SGHAT and CDR2 FQNNGV. Trimming stripped 8 bases from V and 6 bases from J, with 16 bases between. This CDR3 reads CASGTWTVDEKLFF. CDR3 nucleotide sequence: TGTGCCAGCGGGACTTGGACAGTGGATGAAAAACTGTTTTTT.

In this sample, this clone turned up once. This chain links TRBV28 with TRBJ2-3; TRBD2 agrees at 8 bases. J gave up 7 bases and V 6 bases, and 12 bases lay outside the gene matches. CDR3 length: 15 amino acids. Germline V CDR1 and CDR2: MDHEN, SYDVKM. Here the CDR3 reads CASRTTKGLENTQYF. The CDR3 bases are TGTGCCAGCAGAACTACAAAGGGACTAGAAAATACGCAGTATTTT. Full variable domain (missing parts from reference TRBV28 and TRBJ2-3): DVKVTQSSRYLVKRTGEKVFLECVQDMDHENMFWYRQDPGLGLRLIYFSYDVKMKEKGDIPEGYSVSREKKERFSLILESASTNQTSMYLCASRTTKGLENTQYFGPGTRLTVL.

The count of this clone is one. The rearrangement uses TRBV7-3 and TRBJ1-6; D is unresolved. Trimming cost V 0 bases and J 8 bases, with 5 bases left between them. Germline V gene data show CDR1 as SGHTA and CDR2 as FQGTGA. This CDR3 region has 13 residues. CDR3 residues: CASSLTEYSPLHF. In DNA form, the CDR3 reads TGTGCCAGCAGCTTAACGGAGTATTCACCCCTCCACTTT.

The chain combines TRBV6-1 with TRBJ2-2, with D unresolved. V lost 1 base and J lost 2, with 8 bases in between. Germline V gives CDR1 MNHNS, CDR2 SASEGT. The CDR3 contains 15 residues. The CDR3 here is CASSEGVSNTGELFF. In DNA, the CDR3 is TGTGCCAGCAGTGAAGGAGTCAGCAACACCGGGGAGCTGTTTTTT.

The chain's CDR3 is CASSLGHYRSYEQYF. The DNA for the CDR3 is TGTGCCAGCAGCTTGGGTCATTATAGGTCCTACGAGCAGTACTTC. The J gene is TRBJ2-7, the V gene TRBV5-4; D gene uncertain. Germline CDR1 and CDR2: SGHNT and YYREEE (reference sequence). V was clipped by 0 bases and J by 1 base, with 11 bases between them. The CDR3 contains 15 residues. Filled out from reference TRBV5-4 and TRBJ2-7, the complete variable domain reads ETGVTQSPTHLIKTRGQQVTLRCSSQSGHNTVSWYQQALGQGPQFIFQYYREEENGRGNFPPRFSGLQFPNYSSELNVNALELDDSALYLCASSLGHYRSYEQYFGPGTRLTVT.

The V gene is TRBV3-1 (or the pseudogene TRBV3-2), the J gene TRBJ2-2, with a possible D match to TRBD2 (6 bases). CDR1 is LGHDT, CDR2 YNNKEL, per germline (reference sequence). Trimming removed 1 base from V and 6 bases from J, with 18 bases in between. The CDR3 length is 17 residues. CDR3: CASSQAPSGVSPGELFF. CDR3 DNA sequence: TGTGCCAGCAGCCAAGCCCCTTCGGGGGTATCCCCCGGGGAGCTGTTTTTT.

V usage is TRBV29-1 and J usage is TRBJ2-1; 8 bases fit TRBD1. Per the germline V gene, CDR1 is SQVTM and CDR2 is ANQGSEA. V shed 5 bases and J 9 bases; nucleotides not matched to a gene: 6. The CDR3 covers 12 residues. CDR3 in DNA: TGCAGCGTTCAGGGGGCTCCGGCTGAGCAGTTCTTC. This translates into CSVQGAPAEQFF.

V gene TRBV1 combines with J gene TRBJ2-2; TRBD2 is taken as the D call from the table, unchecked against the DNA. TRBV1 is a pseudogene segment. This CDR3 has 18 amino acids. This CDR3 is CTSSQAVPLAGFTGELFF. As DNA, the CDR3 is TGCACCAGCAGCCAAGCGGTGCCGCTAGCGGGATTCACCGGGGAGCTGTTTTTT.